This T cell receptor beta chain was sequenced in a study of cytotoxic CD8 clonotypes in ibrutinib-treated CLL (dated by TCRdb to 2020 to 2023). In terms of the full investigation: The cohort included more than 14 treatment-naive and ten to twelve relapsed/refractory patients; about 17 were IGHV unmutated. All remission and progressive disease samples were collected while patients were still receiving ibrutinib. Cryopreserved peripheral blood mononuclear cells were obtained before treatment, at response, and at either sustained remission or disease progression. Responses were partial in roughly 25 patients and complete in 2; after median about 70 months follow-up, about 14 stayed in remission and roughly twelve progressed. An average of about 250,000 productive templates and 94,082 productive rearrangements was obtained per sample. Longitudinal samples were available for about 30% of the roughly 90 trial participants. The response samples were drawn at a median of approximately twelve months into treatment, with a range of about 6 to 40 months.

The time point label for this specimen denotes: approximately 25 months on ibrutinib. For TCR beta library preparation, roughly 2.2 micrograms of genomic DNA was extracted from cryopreserved PBMCs. Longitudinal blood samples from CLL patients on ibrutinib monotherapy were analyzed using high-throughput TCR beta sequencing. The patients took part in an open-label, single-center phase 2 trial of ibrutinib monotherapy. To note about this clone: The antigen it binds to is not known. The record has no base qualities; no much larger clone is one base away.

A MiSeq instrument was used for deep resolution sequencing, which targeted depths ranging from 1 in 1 million up to 1 in 200,000 T cells, with coverage averaging 10x for each clonotype. TCR beta libraries were generated with the immunoSEQ hsTCRB Kit. Regarding the original processing steps: The data were analyzed with ImmunoSEQ Analyzer and ImmunoSEQ Data Assistant, and V, D and J gene assignments followed IMGT definitions. Clonality, with values ranging from 0 to 1, was calculated as one minus the normalized Shannon entropy of productive rearrangement frequencies. Only overrepresented clonotypes making up at least 0.05% of the repertoire of each patient were included in the public clonotype analysis. Repertoires from roughly 13 age-matched healthy donors in immuneACCESS were used as clonality controls. This is the immuneACCESS table as TCRdb keeps it, with only in-frame sequences that have V and J called. A part of the clones is gone; compared with another copy, unresolved V genes explain less than half, and the rest is unexplained. That table is the source of V, J and clone size, and D and trimming were worked out from the DNA. The sample table records about 120,000 clones; 58% of these occur just once. The ten largest clones take up more than 35% of the sample.

CDR1 and CDR2, per the germline V gene, are SGHRS and YFSETQ. CDR3 length: 15 amino acids, cysteine to phenylalanine. The DNA shown is the 45-base CDR3, in frame from base 1. From V the trimming removes 4 bases and from J it removes 5 bases, while the gene matches leave 11 bases of the junction unaccounted for. Results the study describes overall, beyond this receptor: Clonality increased at ibrutinib response, stayed stable in sustained remission, and fell back toward baseline at progression. Sampling times were not matched between patients in sustained remission and patients whose disease was progressing, and lymph node repertoires were not examined. Public clonotypes were found to be uncommon and were observed to contract or remain stable during treatment; the increase in clonality was shown to reflect expansion of private clonotypes at ibrutinib response. Baseline clonality was found to be higher than that of age-matched healthy donors and was strongly correlated with circulating CD8+ T-cell counts.

This receptor was obtained from a human donor with chronic lymphocytic leukemia. Source: PBMCs, taken after 24 months of ibrutinib treatment. The chain joins TRBV5-1 to TRBJ2-5; TRBD1 aligns with 7 central bases. The bases read TGCGCCAGCAGCCCCCAGAATGGACAGGAGGAGACCCAGTACTTC. This sequence encodes CASSPQNGQEETQYF.